This T cell receptor (beta chain) was identified during a study of spatial heterogeneity in lung cancer. Notes on this clonotype: Found in a library prepared for alpha chains, this beta chain is an off-target read, and its abundance has little meaning.

MiXCR was run by TCRdb on the 5' RACE reads, yielding one entry per CDR3 protein. The repertoire includes under 7,500 distinct CDR3 sequences, 7% of them detected once, and around four fifths sits in the top ten. Trimming cost V 0 bases and J 5 bases, with 11 bases left between them. This CDR3 spans 14 amino acids. Germline V CDR1 and CDR2: SGHRS, YFSETQ. Indicated time point: sample taken at primary tumor resection. Whole RNA was taken from tumor, nontumor lung or frozen PBMC; it was then sequenced unsorted. The clonotype was recovered from a male donor with early-stage non-small cell lung cancer. This specimen consisted of PBMCs, obtained at surgery. The chain links TRBV5-1 to TRBJ2-5, with D possibly being TRBD1 or TRBD2 (5 bases each). This CDR3 reads CASSLEGTRETQYF. The CDR3 DNA is TGCGCCAGCAGCTTGGAAGGGACGCGGGAGACCCAGTACTTC.